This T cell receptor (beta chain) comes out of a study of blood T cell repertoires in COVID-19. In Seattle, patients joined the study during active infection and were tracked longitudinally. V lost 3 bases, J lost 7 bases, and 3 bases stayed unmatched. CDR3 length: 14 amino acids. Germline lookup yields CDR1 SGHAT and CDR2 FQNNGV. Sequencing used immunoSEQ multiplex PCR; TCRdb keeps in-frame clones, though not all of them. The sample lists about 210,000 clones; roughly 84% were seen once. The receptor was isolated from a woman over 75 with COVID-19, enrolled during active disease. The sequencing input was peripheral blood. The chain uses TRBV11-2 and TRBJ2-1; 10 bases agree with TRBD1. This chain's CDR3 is CASSFPGQGNEQFF. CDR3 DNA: TGTGCCAGCAGCTTCCCGGGACAGGGGAATGAGCAGTTCTTC.